One sample yielded the 22 T cell receptor beta chains listed below, sequenced in a study of blood T cell repertoires in COVID-19. Sequenced by immunoSEQ multiplex PCR; TCRdb stores in-frame clones only, minus some. This sample yields about 190,000 clones, of which around 84% are seen a single time; about a fifth belongs to the top ten. The source material was peripheral blood. All receptors derive from a human donor in a cohort sampled during active COVID-19.

The chain uses TRBV19 and TRBJ2-7; a possible D gene is TRBD1 (5 bases). CDR3 length: 15 amino acids. V was clipped by 3 bases and J by 5 bases, with 17 bases between them. Germline V gene lookup returns CDR1 LNHDA and CDR2 SQIVND (reference sequence). The CDR3 sequence is CASSIGPRSRDEQYF. The CDR3 bases are TGTGCCAGTAGTATCGGTCCTCGGAGCAGGGACGAGCAGTACTTC.

J is TRBJ2-7 and V is TRBV28, with 7 positions matching TRBD2. V shed 5 bases and J 0 bases; nucleotides not matched to a gene: 4. CDR3 size: 14 residues. Germline assignment: CDR1 MDHEN and CDR2 SYDVKM. The CDR3 here is CASSVGTTSYEQYF. The CDR3 region has the DNA TGTGCCAGCAGTGTTGGGACTACCTCCTACGAGCAGTACTTC.

The chain is built from TRBV7-6 and TRBJ2-3, with 13 bases identical to TRBD2. Germline V lookup: CDR1 SGHVS, CDR2 FNYEAQ. V lost 5 bases and J lost 2; bases outside the gene matches: 13. The CDR3 has 19 residues. The CDR3 protein is CASSRPGTSGNLNTDTQYF. In DNA, the CDR3 is TGTGCCAGCAGCCGACCTGGGACTAGCGGGAACCTTAACACAGATACGCAGTATTTT.

The chain employs TRBV2 and TRBJ2-1, with 9 bases aligning to TRBD2. Germline-derived CDR1 and CDR2 are SNHLY and FYNNEI. This CDR3 is 14 amino acids long. V dropped 5 bases and J dropped 2; count of bases not matched to a gene: 1. The chain's CDR3 is CASSLAGPYNEQFF. The CDR3 DNA reads TGTGCCAGCAGTCTAGCGGGACCCTACAATGAGCAGTTCTTC. The full variable domain, completed using reference TRBV2 and TRBJ2-1, is EPEVTQTPSHQVTQMGQEVILRCVPISNHLYFYWYRQILGQKVEFLVSFYNNEISEKSEIFDDQFSVERPDGSNFTLKIRSTKLEDSAMYFCASSLAGPYNEQFFGPGTRLTVL.

The chain couples TRBV19 to TRBJ1-1; D uncertain. The CDR3 contains 15 residues. In germline, CDR1 is LNHDA, CDR2 SQIVND (reference sequence). V was cut by 6 bases and J by 1 base, with 15 bases left in between. The CDR3 protein is CASSPETRENTEAFF. The CDR3 nucleotides are TGTGCCAGTAGCCCAGAGACGCGGGAGAACACTGAAGCTTTCTTT. The full variable domain, its missing parts supplied by reference TRBV19 and TRBJ1-1, is DGGITQSPKYLFRKEGQNVTLSCEQNLNHDAMYWYRQDPGQGLRLIYYSQIVNDFQKGDIAEGYSVSREKKESFPLTVTSAQKNPTAFYLCASSPETRENTEAFFGQGTRLTVV.

The chain recombines TRBV6-5 with TRBJ1-3; tentatively, D is TRBD1 (6 bases). Trimming removed 0 bases at V and 7 bases at J, with 16 bases between. CDR3 length: 16 amino acids. CDR1 and CDR2 from the germline V gene are MNHEY and SVGAGI. The CDR3, as DNA: TGTGCCAGCAGTTACTCGATTAGCACAGGGTCGAACACCATATATTTT. It yields the protein CASSYSISTGSNTIYF.

The table lists this clone with a few counts. This sequence joins TRBV3-1 (or the pseudogene TRBV3-2) and TRBJ2-7; possible D gene TRBD1, 5 bases. V dropped 3 bases and J dropped 2 bases, with 11 bases sitting between them. CDR1 is LGHDT and CDR2 is YNNKEL in the germline V gene (reference sequence). This CDR3 comprises 14 residues. Written as DNA, the CDR3 is TGTGCCAGCAGCCATAGGACACAACCCTACGAGCAGTACTTC. It translates to CASSHRTQPYEQYF.

This sequence joins TRBV4-1 and TRBJ2-5, with D possibly being TRBD2 (6 bases). Looked up from germline, CDR1 is MGHRA and CDR2 is YSYEKL. This CDR3 is 15 amino acids long. With 1 base removed from V and 4 bases from J, the gap between germline ends came to 13 bases. The CDR3 DNA sequence: TGCGCCAGCAGCCAAGGTTCGGGGGTGGGAGAGACCCAGTACTTC. Translating gives CASSQGSGVGETQYF.

The gene calls are TRBV9 and TRBJ2-6; 10 positions agree with TRBD2. V trimming: 7 bases; J trimming: 0 bases; junction bases outside the gene matches: 4. Germline values: CDR1 SGDLS, CDR2 YYNGEE. This CDR3 contains 16 residues. CDR3 sequence: CASASGRGSGANVLTF. The CDR3 bases are TGTGCCAGCGCCAGCGGGAGGGGCTCTGGGGCCAACGTCCTGACTTTC.

V usage is TRBV5-1 and J usage is TRBJ2-7, with D possibly being TRBD1 (6 bases). V was pared by 4 bases and J by 1 base, with 15 bases between. The germline V gene encodes CDR1 SGHRS and CDR2 YFSETQ. CDR3 size: 15 residues. The CDR3 spells CASSAGTTTSYEQYF. CDR3 sequence (DNA): TGCGCCAGCAGCGCCGGGACAACTACTTCCTACGAGCAGTACTTC.

The chain couples TRBV10-3 to TRBJ2-6; D remains ambiguous. The CDR3 extends over 18 amino acids. V lost 3 bases, J lost 1 base, and 16 bases lay in between. Germline CDR1 is ENHRY and CDR2 is SYGVKD. CDR3 protein: CAISESTIPLSGANVLTF. The CDR3 coding sequence is TGTGCCATCAGTGAAAGTACTATTCCGCTATCTGGGGCCAACGTCCTGACTTTC.

This chain uses TRBV7-9 with TRBJ2-7; 7 bases match TRBD1. Unmatched junction bases numbered 1, after V lost 2 bases and J lost 3 bases. The germline gives CDR1 SEHNR, CDR2 FQNEAQ (reference sequence). The CDR3 is made up of 13 amino acids. Here the CDR3 reads CASSLWDSYEQYF. The CDR3 DNA reads TGTGCCAGCAGCTTATGGGACAGCTACGAGCAGTACTTC.

The chain employs TRBV18 and TRBJ2-5, with 7 bases lining up with TRBD2. Germline CDR1 reads KGHSH; CDR2 reads LQKENI. V was pared by 0 bases and J by 2 bases, with 6 bases of the junction left unmatched. The CDR3 runs to 16 residues. CDR3 sequence: CASSPPNSGPQETQYF. For the CDR3, the DNA is TGTGCCAGCTCACCACCGAATAGCGGGCCACAAGAGACCCAGTACTTC.

The chain has TRBV7-9 and TRBJ2-7; 11 bases line up with TRBD1. CDR1 is SEHNR and CDR2 is FQNEAQ in the germline V gene (reference sequence). This CDR3 has 16 residues. V trimming: 3 bases; J trimming: 5 bases; junction bases outside the gene matches: 9. CDR3 amino acids: CASSFLPGQGVHEQYF. DNA for the CDR3: TGTGCCAGCAGCTTCCTTCCGGGACAGGGGGTGCACGAGCAGTACTTC.

This clone has more than one count but fewer than ten. The chain combines TRBV11-3 with TRBJ2-5; TRBD2 aligns across 8 bases. The J segment lost 8 bases and the V segment lost 5 bases, leaving 4 bases of the junction unmatched. The CDR3 loop spans 12 amino acids. Germline V gene data show CDR1 as SGHNT and CDR2 as YENEEA. The CDR3 loop reads CASSTGGGTQYF. The CDR3 coding sequence is TGTGCCAGCAGCACCGGGGGGGGAACCCAGTACTTC.

The table lists this clone with a count of one. In nucleotides, the CDR3 is TGTGCCAGCAGCCAGTACCCGGGACTAGCGAACACAGATACGCAGTATTTT. Its translation: CASSQYPGLANTDTQYF. The chain is built from TRBV3-1 (or the pseudogene TRBV3-2) and TRBJ2-3, with TRBD2 identical over 10 bases. Unmatched junction bases numbered 8, after V lost 3 bases and J lost 2 bases. Germline V gene data show CDR1 as LGHDT and CDR2 as YNNKEL (reference sequence). CDR3 length: 17 residues.

The chain employs TRBV5-1 and TRBJ2-3; TRBD1 might be the D (7 bases). Trimming removed 1 base at V and 2 bases at J, with 23 bases between. The V gene's germline CDR1 is SGHRS and CDR2 YFSETQ. The CDR3 sequence is 19 residues long. CDR3 bases: TGCGCCAGCAGCTTGCCAGGGGGGTACTCCCTTAAACCCACAGATACGCAGTATTTT. Encoded protein: CASSLPGGYSLKPTDTQYF.

The rearrangement joins TRBV11-2 to TRBJ1-4, with 9 bases that match TRBD1. V shed 5 bases and J 8 bases; nucleotides not matched to a gene: 6. The CDR3 is 14 amino acids. Germline V lookup: CDR1 SGHAT, CDR2 FQNNGV. CDR3 region: CASSNRGLREKLFF. DNA for the CDR3: TGTGCCAGCAGCAACAGGGGGCTAAGGGAAAAACTGTTTTTT.

The chain links TRBV12-3 or TRBV12-4 to TRBJ1-2, with 7 nucleotides matching TRBD1. Trimming removed 6 bases from V and 7 bases from J; junction bases left unmatched: 8. The CDR3 spans 13 residues. The CDR3 spells CASRPTGASGYTF. DNA of the CDR3: TGTGCCAGCAGGCCTACAGGGGCTAGTGGCTACACCTTC.

The rearrangement joins TRBV5-6 to TRBJ1-2, with TRBD1 matching over 8 bases. Germline V lookup: CDR1 SGHDT, CDR2 YYEEEE. This CDR3 contains 14 residues. With V trimmed by 4 bases and J by 3 bases, 5 bases remained unmatched. The CDR3 coding sequence is TGTGCCAGCAGCGCTTCAGGGGGCGACTATGGCTACACCTTC. Translated, it gives CASSASGGDYGYTF.

This rearrangement joins TRBV6-4 to TRBJ1-2, with D tentatively TRBD1 (6 bases). Germline assignment: CDR1 MRHNA and CDR2 SNTAGT. Between the trimmed V and J ends, which lost 5 bases and 10 bases, there was a span of 20 bases. CDR3 length: 14 residues. In nucleotides, the CDR3 is TGTGCCAGCAGTTTCGCCGGACAGCGGGAGCCCTACACCTTC. Translated, it gives CASSFAGQREPYTF.

The rearrangement uses TRBV3-1 (or the pseudogene TRBV3-2) and TRBJ2-3; TRBD2 matches 13 bases. V was clipped by 2 bases and J by 5 bases; unmatched bases: 13. The V gene's germline CDR1 is LGHDT and CDR2 YNNKEL (reference sequence). The CDR3 is 19 amino acids. The CDR3 region has the DNA TGTGCCAGCAGCCAACCCCAAATAGGACTAGCGGGGGCTAAAGATACGCAGTATTTT. It encodes CASSQPQIGLAGAKDTQYF.